This T cell receptor (beta chain) comes out of a study of cytomegalovirus exposure and HLA in healthy donors. Study-level background: Caucasian-associated ancestry cluster membership applied to about 80% of around 400 genotyped donors.

This CDR3 contains 14 residues. After removal of 3 bases from V and 2 bases from J, the junction contained 2 bases not matched to a gene. Germline lookup yields CDR1 SGHRS and CDR2 YFSETQ. Researchers ran the PCR with 60 Vbeta and 13 Jbeta primers. Clones were sequenced by immunoSEQ multiplex PCR, and TCRdb holds only the in-frame ones, with some missing. The sample shows roughly 180,000 clones, 80% of them seen only once. The receptor was isolated from a man aged 25-45 years in good health and CMV-seropositive. The V call is TRBV5-1, the J call TRBJ2-5; 9 bases are a match to TRBD2. Specimen: PBMCs. The CDR3 nucleotides read TGCGCCAGCAGCTCGACTAGCGGACAAGAGACCCAGTACTTC. This translates into CASSSTSGQETQYF.